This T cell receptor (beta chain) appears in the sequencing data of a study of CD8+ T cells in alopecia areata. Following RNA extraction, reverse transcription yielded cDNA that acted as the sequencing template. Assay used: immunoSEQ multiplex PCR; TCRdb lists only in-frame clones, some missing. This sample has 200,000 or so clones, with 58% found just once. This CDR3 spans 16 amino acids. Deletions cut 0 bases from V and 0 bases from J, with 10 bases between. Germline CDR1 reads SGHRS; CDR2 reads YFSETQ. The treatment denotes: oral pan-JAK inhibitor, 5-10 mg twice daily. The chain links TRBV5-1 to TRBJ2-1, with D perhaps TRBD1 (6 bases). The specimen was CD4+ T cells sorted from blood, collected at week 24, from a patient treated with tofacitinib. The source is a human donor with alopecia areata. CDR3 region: CASSLGGPSSYNEQFF. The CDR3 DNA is TGCGCCAGCAGCTTGGGGGGGCCAAGCTCCTACAATGAGCAGTTCTTC. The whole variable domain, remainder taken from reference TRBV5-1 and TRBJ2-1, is KAGVTQTPRYLIKTRGQQVTLSCSPISGHRSVSWYQQTPGQGLQFLFEYFSETQRNKGNFPGRFSGRQFSNSRSEMNVSTLELGDSALYLCASSLGGPSSYNEQFFGPGTRLTVL.